These 6 T cell receptor beta chains were all obtained from the same sample, sequenced in a study of cytomegalovirus exposure and HLA in healthy donors. PCR amplification relied on 60 Vbeta primers (plus 13 Jbeta primers). Produced via immunoSEQ multiplex PCR; TCRdb's table is partial and in-frame only. Among under 150,000 clones listed, around 72% were seen once. The sequenced sample was PBMCs. The receptors were sampled from a man aged 45-65 years in good health and CMV-seropositive.

This clone was observed once. The chain carries TRBV19 and TRBJ1-1; D uncertain. This CDR3 has 13 amino acids. The V gene lost 7 bases and the J gene lost 1 base, with 10 bases spanning the gap. Germline loops: CDR1 LNHDA, CDR2 SQIVND (reference sequence). The CDR3 DNA follows: TGTGCCAGTACCCCCGCGGCGAACACTGAAGCTTTCTTT. Its translation is CASTPAANTEAFF. Variable domain in full (rest from reference TRBV19 and TRBJ1-1): DGGITQSPKYLFRKEGQNVTLSCEQNLNHDAMYWYRQDPGQGLRLIYYSQIVNDFQKGDIAEGYSVSREKKESFPLTVTSAQKNPTAFYLCASTPAANTEAFFGQGTRLTVV.

The V and J genes are TRBV6-5 and TRBJ2-3, with TRBD1 as a possible D gene (6 bases). The CDR3 is made up of 15 amino acids. Germline V CDR1 and CDR2: MNHEY, SVGAGI. With 6 bases removed from V and 2 bases from J, the gap between germline ends came to 15 bases. In DNA form, the CDR3 reads TGTGCCAGCAGCTTGGACAGACGGATCACAGATACGCAGTATTTT. This codes for CASSLDRRITDTQYF.

The chain links TRBV7-8 to TRBJ2-5; TRBD1 might be the D (5 bases). The end of the DNA fits TRBJ2-7 better, so the J call may be wrong. The germline V gene encodes CDR1 SGHVS and CDR2 FQNEAQ. The CDR3 spans 18 residues. CDR3 sequence (DNA): TGTGCCAGCAGCGCACCCAGGTGGGCCGACAGCTCTACCTACGAGCAGTACTTC. Its translation is CASSAPRWADSSTYEQYF.

This clone was observed a handful of times. The genes are TRBV2 and TRBJ2-1; D is undetermined. V shed 4 bases and J shed 9 bases, with 7 bases lying between them. Germline V lookup: CDR1 SNHLY, CDR2 FYNNEI. CDR3 length: 11 residues. The CDR3 DNA sequence: TGTGCCAGCAGTGTCAGGTCTGAGCAGTTCTTC. Protein sequence: CASSVRSEQFF.

This rearrangement joins TRBV19 to TRBJ2-5; 7 nucleotides align to TRBD1. This CDR3 comprises 14 residues. CDR1 and CDR2 (germline): LNHDA, SQIVND (reference sequence). V shed 11 bases, J shed 6 bases, and the junction held 15 bases outside the gene matches. Here the CDR3 reads CASQEEQGLKTQYF. CDR3 bases: TGTGCCTCCCAAGAGGAACAGGGGCTGAAGACCCAGTACTTC.

J is TRBJ1-2 and V is TRBV18; D possibly corresponds to TRBD1 (6 bases). The germline V and J ends were trimmed by 1 base and 6 bases, with 12 bases remaining between them. Germline lookup yields CDR1 KGHSH and CDR2 LQKENI. This CDR3 is built from 14 residues. CDR3 sequence: CASSPLGTTNGYTF. CDR3 nucleotides: TGTGCCAGCTCACCACTCGGGACAACCAATGGCTACACCTTC.